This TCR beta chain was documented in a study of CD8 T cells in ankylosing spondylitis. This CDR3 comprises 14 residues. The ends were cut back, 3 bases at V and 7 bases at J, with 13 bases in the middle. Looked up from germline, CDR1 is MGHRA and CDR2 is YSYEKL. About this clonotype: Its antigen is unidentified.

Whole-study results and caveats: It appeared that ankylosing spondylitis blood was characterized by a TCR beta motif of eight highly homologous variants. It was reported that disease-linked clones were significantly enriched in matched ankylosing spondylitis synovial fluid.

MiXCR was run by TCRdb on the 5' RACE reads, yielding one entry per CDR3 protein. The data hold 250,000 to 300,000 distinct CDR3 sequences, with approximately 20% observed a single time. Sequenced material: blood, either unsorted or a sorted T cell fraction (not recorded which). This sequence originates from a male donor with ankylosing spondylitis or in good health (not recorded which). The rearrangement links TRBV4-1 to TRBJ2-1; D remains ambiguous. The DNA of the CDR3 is TGCGCCAGCAGCCACCCCACGGGCGAGAATGAGCAGTTCTTC. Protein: CASSHPTGENEQFF.